This paragraph reports one TCR beta chain. Sample-barcoded 5' priming and a J-beta primer mix drove a second PCR of about 6 to 12 cycles. Each CDR3 protein gets one entry after TCRdb re-called the 5' RACE reads with MiXCR. The sample lists some 760,000 distinct CDR3 sequences, about 25% seen once, with just under 9.5% in the top ten. The sample is drawn from a study of blood T cells in healthy people across ages. J gave up 6 bases and V 5 bases, and 3 bases lay outside the gene matches. The CDR3 is 12 residues long. Germline loops: CDR1 LNHDA, CDR2 SQIVND (reference sequence). Another study also made use of these data, one on T cells of mothers and their children. From that report: Donation involved three healthy Caucasian mothers and the six children that they had.

Sequencing was performed on blood. This clonotype originated in a boy younger than 18 in good health. The rearrangement joins TRBV19 to TRBJ2-5; 7 bases line up with TRBD1. The CDR3 DNA reads as TGTGCCAGTAGTCACAGGGGAAAGACCCAGTACTTC. Its translation is CASSHRGKTQYF.